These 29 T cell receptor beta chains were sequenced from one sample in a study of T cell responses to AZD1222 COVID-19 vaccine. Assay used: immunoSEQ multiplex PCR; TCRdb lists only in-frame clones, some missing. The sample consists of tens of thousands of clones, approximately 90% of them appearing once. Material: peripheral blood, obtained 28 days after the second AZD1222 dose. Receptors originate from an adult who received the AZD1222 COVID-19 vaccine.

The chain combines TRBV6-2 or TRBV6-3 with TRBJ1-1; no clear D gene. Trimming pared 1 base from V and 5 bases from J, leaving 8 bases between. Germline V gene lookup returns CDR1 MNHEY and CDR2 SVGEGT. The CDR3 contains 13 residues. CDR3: CASSYWWETEAFF. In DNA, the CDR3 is TGTGCCAGCAGTTACTGGTGGGAAACTGAAGCTTTCTTT.

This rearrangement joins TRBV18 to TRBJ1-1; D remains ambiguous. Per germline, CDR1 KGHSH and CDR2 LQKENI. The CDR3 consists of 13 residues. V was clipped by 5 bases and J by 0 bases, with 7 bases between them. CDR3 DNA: TGTGCCAGCTCAGCACAAGTGAACACTGAAGCTTTCTTT. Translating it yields CASSAQVNTEAFF.

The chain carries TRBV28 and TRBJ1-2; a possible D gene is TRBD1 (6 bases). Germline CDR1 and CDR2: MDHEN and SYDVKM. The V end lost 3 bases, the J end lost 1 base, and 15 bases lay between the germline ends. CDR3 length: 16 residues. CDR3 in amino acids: CASSLLGGPVNYGYTF. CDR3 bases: TGTGCCAGCAGTTTGTTAGGGGGACCCGTTAACTATGGCTACACCTTC.

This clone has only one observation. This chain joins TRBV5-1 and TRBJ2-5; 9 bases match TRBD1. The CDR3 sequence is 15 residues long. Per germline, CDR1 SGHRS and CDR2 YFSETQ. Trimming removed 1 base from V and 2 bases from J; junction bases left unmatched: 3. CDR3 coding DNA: TGCGCCAGCAGCTTGAACAGGGGGCATCAAGAGACCCAGTACTTC. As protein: CASSLNRGHQETQYF.

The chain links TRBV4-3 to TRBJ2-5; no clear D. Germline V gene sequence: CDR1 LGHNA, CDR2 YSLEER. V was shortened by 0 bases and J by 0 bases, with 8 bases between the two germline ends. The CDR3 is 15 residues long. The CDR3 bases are TGCGCCAGCAGCCAAGAAGTCGTTTACCAAGAGACCCAGTACTTC. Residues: CASSQEVVYQETQYF.

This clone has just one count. The chain's CDR3 is CASSPLAGGPSTGELFF. The CDR3 nucleotides read TGTGCCAGCAGCCCACTAGCGGGGGGGCCGAGCACCGGGGAGCTGTTTTTT. The chain joins TRBV7-2 to TRBJ2-2, with 13 bases matching TRBD2. The germline gives CDR1 SGHTA, CDR2 FQGNSA. The CDR3 is 17 residues long. V lost 5 bases to trimming and J lost 4 bases; unmatched junction nucleotides: 7.

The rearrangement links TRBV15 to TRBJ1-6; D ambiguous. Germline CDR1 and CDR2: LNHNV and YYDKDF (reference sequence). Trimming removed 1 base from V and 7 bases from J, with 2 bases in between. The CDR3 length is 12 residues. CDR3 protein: CATSRVNSPLHF. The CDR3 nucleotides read TGTGCCACCAGCAGAGTCAATTCACCCCTCCACTTT.

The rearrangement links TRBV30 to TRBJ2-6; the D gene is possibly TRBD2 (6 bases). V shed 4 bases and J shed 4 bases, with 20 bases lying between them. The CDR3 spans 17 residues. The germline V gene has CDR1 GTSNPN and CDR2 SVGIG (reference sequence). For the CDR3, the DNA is TGTGCCTGGAATCTCGATGCTGGAGGGGCAGGGGCCAACGTCCTGACTTTC. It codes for CAWNLDAGGAGANVLTF.

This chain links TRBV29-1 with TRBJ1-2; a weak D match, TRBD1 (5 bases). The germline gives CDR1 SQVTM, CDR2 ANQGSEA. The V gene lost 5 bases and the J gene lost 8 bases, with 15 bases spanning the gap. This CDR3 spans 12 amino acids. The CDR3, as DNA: TGCAGCGTTTCGGGGCAGGATTCAGGCTACACCTTC. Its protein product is CSVSGQDSGYTF.

CDR3 sequence reads: CASSYSPRVVNYGYTF. As DNA, the CDR3 is TGTGCCAGCAGTTACTCCCCGCGGGTCGTCAACTATGGCTACACCTTC. The gene calls are TRBV6-6 and TRBJ1-2; D not certain. This CDR3 contains 16 residues. Trimming cost V 0 bases and J 2 bases, with 13 bases left between them. Germline V CDR1 and CDR2: MNHNY, SVGAGI (reference sequence).

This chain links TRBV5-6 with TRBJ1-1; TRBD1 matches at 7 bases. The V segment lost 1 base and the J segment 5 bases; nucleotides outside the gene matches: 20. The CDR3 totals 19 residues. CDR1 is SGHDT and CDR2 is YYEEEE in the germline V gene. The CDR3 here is CASSLPGGANLVLGTEAFF. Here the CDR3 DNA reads TGTGCCAGCAGCTTGCCAGGGGGGGCGAATCTGGTATTGGGTACTGAAGCTTTCTTT. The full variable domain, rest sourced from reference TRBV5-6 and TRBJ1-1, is DAGVTQSPTHLIKTRGQQVTLRCSPKSGHDTVSWYQQALGQGPQFIFQYYEEEERQRGNFPDRFSGHQFPNYSSELNVNALLLGDSALYLCASSLPGGANLVLGTEAFFGQGTRLTVV.

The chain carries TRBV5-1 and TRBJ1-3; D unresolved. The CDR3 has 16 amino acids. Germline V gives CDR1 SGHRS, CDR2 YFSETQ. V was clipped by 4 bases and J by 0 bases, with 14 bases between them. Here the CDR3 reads CASSTGRPPSGNTIYF. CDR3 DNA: TGCGCCAGCAGCACTGGACGGCCCCCCTCTGGAAACACCATATATTTT.

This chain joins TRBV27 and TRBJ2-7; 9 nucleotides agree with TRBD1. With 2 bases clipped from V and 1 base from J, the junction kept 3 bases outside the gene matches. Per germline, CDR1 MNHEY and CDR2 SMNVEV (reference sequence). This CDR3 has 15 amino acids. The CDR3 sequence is CASSLGGTGSYEQYF. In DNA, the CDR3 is TGTGCCAGCAGTTTAGGTGGGACAGGGTCCTACGAGCAGTACTTC.

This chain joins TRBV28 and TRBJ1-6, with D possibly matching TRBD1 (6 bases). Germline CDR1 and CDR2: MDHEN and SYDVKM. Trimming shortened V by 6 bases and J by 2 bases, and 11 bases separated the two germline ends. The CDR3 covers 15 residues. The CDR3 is CASRQGGTYNSPLHF. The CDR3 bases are TGTGCCAGCAGACAGGGCGGAACCTATAATTCACCCCTCCACTTT. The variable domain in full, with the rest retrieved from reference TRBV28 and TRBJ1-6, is DVKVTQSSRYLVKRTGEKVFLECVQDMDHENMFWYRQDPGLGLRLIYFSYDVKMKEKGDIPEGYSVSREKKERFSLILESASTNQTSMYLCASRQGGTYNSPLHFGNGTRLTVT.

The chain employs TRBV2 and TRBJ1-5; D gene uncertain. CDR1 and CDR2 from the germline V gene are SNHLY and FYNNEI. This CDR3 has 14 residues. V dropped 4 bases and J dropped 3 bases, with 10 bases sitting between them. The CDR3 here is CASSGQRVNQPQHF. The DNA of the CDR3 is TGTGCCAGCAGTGGTCAGCGTGTCAATCAGCCCCAGCATTTT.

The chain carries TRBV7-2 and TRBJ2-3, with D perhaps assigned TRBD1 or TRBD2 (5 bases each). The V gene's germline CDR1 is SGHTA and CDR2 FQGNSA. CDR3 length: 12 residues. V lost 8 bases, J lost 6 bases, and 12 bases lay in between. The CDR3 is CASAVGVDTQYF. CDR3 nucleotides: TGTGCCAGCGCGGTGGGGGTGGATACGCAGTATTTT.

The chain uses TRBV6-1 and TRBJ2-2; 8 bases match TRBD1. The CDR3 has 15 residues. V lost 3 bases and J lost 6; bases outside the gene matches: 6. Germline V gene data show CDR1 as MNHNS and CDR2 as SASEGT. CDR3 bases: TGTGCCAGCAGTGAGTCAGGGGGCTCCCCCGGGGAGCTGTTTTTT. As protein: CASSESGGSPGELFF.

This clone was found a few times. CDR3 in amino acids: CASRLLGGTGELFF. CDR3 nucleotide sequence: TGTGCCAGCAGACTTCTGGGGGGGACCGGGGAGCTGTTTTTT. The chain carries TRBV27 and TRBJ2-2; 7 bases are shared with TRBD2. J gave up 5 bases and V 6 bases, and 6 bases lay outside the gene matches. This CDR3 has 14 amino acids. CDR1 MNHEY and CDR2 SMNVEV come from the germline V gene (reference sequence).

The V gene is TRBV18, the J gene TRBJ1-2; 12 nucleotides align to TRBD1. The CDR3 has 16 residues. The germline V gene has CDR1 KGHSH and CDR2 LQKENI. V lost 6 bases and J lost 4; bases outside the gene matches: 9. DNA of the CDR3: TGTGCCAGCTCCCCGGGACAGGGGGCTCTCGTCTATGGCTACACCTTC. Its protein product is CASSPGQGALVYGYTF. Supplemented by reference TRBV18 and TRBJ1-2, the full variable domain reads NAGVMQNPRHLVRRRGQEARLRCSPMKGHSHVYWYRQLPEEGLKFMVYLQKENIIDESGMPKERFSAEFPKEGPSILRIQQVVRGDSAAYFCASSPGQGALVYGYTFGSGTRLTVV.

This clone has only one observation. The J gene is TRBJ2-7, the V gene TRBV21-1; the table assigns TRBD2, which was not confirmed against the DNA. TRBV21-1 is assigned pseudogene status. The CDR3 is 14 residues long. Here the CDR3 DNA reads TGTGCCAGCAGCTCGGCTAGCGGGGGTTACGAGCAGTACTTC. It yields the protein CASSSASGGYEQYF.

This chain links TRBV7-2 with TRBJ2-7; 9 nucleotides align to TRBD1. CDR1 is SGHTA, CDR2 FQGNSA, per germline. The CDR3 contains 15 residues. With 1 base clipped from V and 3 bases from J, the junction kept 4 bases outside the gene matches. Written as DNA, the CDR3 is TGTGCCAGCAGCTTAGGGGGACAGGGTAACTACGAGCAGTACTTC. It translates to CASSLGGQGNYEQYF.

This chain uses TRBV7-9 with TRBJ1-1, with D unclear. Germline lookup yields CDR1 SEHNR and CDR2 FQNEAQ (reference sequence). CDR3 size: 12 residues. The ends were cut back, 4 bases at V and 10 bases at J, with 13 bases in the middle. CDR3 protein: CASSSPWNLAFF. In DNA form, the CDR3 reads TGTGCCAGCAGCTCCCCGTGGAATCTAGCTTTCTTT.

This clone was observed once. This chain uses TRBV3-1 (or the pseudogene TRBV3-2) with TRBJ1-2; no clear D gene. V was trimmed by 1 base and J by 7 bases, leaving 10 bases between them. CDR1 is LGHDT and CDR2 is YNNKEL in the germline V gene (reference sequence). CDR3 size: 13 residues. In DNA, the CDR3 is TGTGCCAGCAGCCAAGGTGGGTTTTCTGGCTACACCTTC. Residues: CASSQGGFSGYTF.

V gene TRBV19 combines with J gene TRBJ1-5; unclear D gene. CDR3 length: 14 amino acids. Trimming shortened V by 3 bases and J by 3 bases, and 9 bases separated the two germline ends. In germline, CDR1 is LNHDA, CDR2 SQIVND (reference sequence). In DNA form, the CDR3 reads TGTGCCAGTAGTATTTGGCAGCCCAATCAGCCCCAGCATTTT. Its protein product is CASSIWQPNQPQHF.

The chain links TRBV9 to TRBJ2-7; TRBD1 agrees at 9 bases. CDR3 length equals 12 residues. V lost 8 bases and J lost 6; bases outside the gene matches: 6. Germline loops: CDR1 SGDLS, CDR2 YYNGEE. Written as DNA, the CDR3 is TGTGCCAGGGACAGGGGAGGGCTCGAGCAGTACTTC. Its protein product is CARDRGGLEQYF.

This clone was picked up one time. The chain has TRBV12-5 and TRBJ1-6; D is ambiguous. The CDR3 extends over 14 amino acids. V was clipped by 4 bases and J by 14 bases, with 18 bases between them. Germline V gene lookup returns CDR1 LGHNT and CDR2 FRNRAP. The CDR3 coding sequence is TGTGCTAGTGGTTCACCGGGCGTAATTCGGGCCCTCCACTTT. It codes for CASGSPGVIRALHF.

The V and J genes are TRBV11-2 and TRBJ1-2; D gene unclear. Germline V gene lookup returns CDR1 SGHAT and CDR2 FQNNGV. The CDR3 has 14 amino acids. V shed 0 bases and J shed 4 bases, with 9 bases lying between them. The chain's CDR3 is CASSLELFGYGYTF. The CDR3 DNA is TGTGCCAGCAGCTTAGAGCTTTTCGGCTATGGCTACACCTTC.

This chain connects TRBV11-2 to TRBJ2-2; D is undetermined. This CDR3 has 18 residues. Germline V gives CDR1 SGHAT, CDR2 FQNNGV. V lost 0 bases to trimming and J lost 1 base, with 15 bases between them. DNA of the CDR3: TGTGCCAGCAGCTTAGACCCCTCCTCAGCGCAGAACACCGGGGAGCTGTTTTTT. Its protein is CASSLDPSSAQNTGELFF.

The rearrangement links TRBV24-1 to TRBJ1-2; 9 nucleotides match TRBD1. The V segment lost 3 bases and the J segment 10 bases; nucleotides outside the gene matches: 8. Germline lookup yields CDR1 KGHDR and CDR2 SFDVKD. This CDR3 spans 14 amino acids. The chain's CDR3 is CATSDPGTGLTYTF. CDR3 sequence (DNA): TGTGCCACCAGTGATCCCGGGACAGGGCTTACCTACACCTTC.